This T cell receptor (beta chain) was found in a study of blood T cells in healthy people across ages. The authors ran a second PCR of 7 to 11 cycles using a sample-barcoded 5' primer and a J-beta primer mix. TCRdb re-analysed the 5' RACE reads in MiXCR, keeping a single row per CDR3 protein. The repertoire holds about a million distinct CDR3 sequences, roughly 51% seen once, with about a fifth in the top ten. This clonotype has just a few counts. This CDR3 comprises 13 residues. The V segment lost 8 bases and the J segment 3 bases; nucleotides outside the gene matches: 4. CDR1 is LNHNV, CDR2 YYDKDF, per germline (reference sequence).

Material for sequencing was blood. This chain links TRBV15 with TRBJ2-3; 8 nucleotides agree with TRBD2. The sequence was collected from a woman aged 60-70 years in good health. CDR3 amino acids: CATRAGVTDTQYF. For the CDR3, the DNA is TGTGCCACCCGAGCGGGAGTTACAGATACGCAGTATTTT.